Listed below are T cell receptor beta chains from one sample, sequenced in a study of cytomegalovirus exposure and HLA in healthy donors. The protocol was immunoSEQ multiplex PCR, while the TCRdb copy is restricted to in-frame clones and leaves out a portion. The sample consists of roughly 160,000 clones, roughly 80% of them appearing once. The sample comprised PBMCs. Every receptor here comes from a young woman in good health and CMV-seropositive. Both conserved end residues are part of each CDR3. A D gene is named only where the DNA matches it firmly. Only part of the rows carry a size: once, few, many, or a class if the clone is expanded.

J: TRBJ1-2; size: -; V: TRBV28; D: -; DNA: TGTGCCAGCAGCCACAAACAGGGTAACTATGGCTACACCTTC; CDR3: CASSHKQGNYGYTF
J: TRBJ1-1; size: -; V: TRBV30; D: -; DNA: TGTGCCTGGAGCCGACGGGCTGAAGCTTTCTTT; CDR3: CAWSRRAEAFF
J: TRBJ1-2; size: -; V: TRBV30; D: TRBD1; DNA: TGTGCCTGGAGTCCCGGGACAGCCTATGGCTACACCTTC; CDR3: CAWSPGTAYGYTF
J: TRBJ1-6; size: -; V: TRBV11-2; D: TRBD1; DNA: TGTGCCAGCAGCTCGAGGGGACAGGGGTATTCACCCCTCCACTTT; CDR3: CASSSRGQGYSPLHF
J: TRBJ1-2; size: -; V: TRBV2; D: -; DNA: TGTGCCAGCAGTGATGTAAACTATGGCTACACCTTC; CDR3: CASSDVNYGYTF
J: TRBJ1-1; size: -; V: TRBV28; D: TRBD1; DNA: TGTGCCAGCAGTATCTCCGGGACAGGGGGAACTGAAGCTTTCTTT; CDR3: CASSISGTGGTEAFF
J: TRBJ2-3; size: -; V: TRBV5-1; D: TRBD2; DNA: TGCGCCAGCGGTCTAGCGGGGGGGCTCACAGATACGCAGTATTTT; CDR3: CASGLAGGLTDTQYF
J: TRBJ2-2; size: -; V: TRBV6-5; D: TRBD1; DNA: TGTGCCAGCCGCCGACAGGGCTTAGCCGGGGAGCTGTTTTTT; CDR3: CASRRQGLAGELFF
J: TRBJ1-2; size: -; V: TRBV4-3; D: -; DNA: TGCGCCAGCAGCCACCAAGATATGGGGGCGGGGGACTATGGCTACACCTTC; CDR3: CASSHQDMGAGDYGYTF
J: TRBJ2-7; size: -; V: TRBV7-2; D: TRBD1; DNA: TGTGCCAGCAGCTTTGCTCTCGGGACAGGGTACGGCGAGCAGTACTTC; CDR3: CASSFALGTGYGEQYF
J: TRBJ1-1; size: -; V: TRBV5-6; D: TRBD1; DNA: TGTGCCAGCAGCTTCGGGACAGCCGGGGGAGCTTTCTTT; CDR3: CASSFGTAGGAFF
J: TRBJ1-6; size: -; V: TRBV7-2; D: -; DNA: TGTGCCAGCAGCTTACGGGGGGGGAATTCACCCCTCCACTTT; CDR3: CASSLRGGNSPLHF
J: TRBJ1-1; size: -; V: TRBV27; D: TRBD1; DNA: TGTGCCAGCACCTGGACAGGAGGAAGAGGTGAAGCTTTCTTT; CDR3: CASTWTGGRGEAFF
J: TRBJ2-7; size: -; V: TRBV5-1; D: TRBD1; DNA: TGCGCCAGCAGCGTGGGGACAGGGGTCTCCTACGAGCAGTACTTC; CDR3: CASSVGTGVSYEQYF
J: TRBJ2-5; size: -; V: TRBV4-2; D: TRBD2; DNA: TGTGCCAGCAGCCAGGGACTAGCGACTAGCCAGTACTTC; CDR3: CASSQGLATSQYF
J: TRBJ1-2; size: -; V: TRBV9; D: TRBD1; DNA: TGTGCCAGCAGCGCCGGGACAGTCTATGGCTACACCTTC; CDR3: CASSAGTVYGYTF
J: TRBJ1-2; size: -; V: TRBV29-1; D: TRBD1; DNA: TGCAGCGCCGGACAGGCCGCCTATGGCTACACCTTC; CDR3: CSAGQAAYGYTF
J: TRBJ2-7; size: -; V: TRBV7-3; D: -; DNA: TGTGCCAGCAGCCTAACCCTCAGGAACGAGCAGTACTTC; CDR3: CASSLTLRNEQYF
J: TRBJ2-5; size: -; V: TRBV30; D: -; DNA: TGTGCCTGGAGGGCAGGACAGATGACTCAAGAGACCCAGTACTTC; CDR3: CAWRAGQMTQETQYF
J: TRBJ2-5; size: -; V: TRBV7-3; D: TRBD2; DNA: TGTGCCAGCAGCCCTAGCGGGGTCCCGGGGACCCAGTACTTC; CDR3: CASSPSGVPGTQYF
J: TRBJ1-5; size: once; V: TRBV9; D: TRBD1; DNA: TGTGCCAGCAGCGCCCCAACAGGGGTTATAGGCAATCAGCCCCAGCATTTT; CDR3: CASSAPTGVIGNQPQHF
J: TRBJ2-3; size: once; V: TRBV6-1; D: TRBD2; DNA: TGTGCCAGCAGTGAAGCTGACAGCGGGGGAGTTACAGATACGCAGTATTTT; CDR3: CASSEADSGGVTDTQYF
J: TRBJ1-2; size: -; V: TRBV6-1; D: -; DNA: TGTGCCAGCAGCGTGAGACTCCCTCACTATGGCTACACCTTC; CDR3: CASSVRLPHYGYTF
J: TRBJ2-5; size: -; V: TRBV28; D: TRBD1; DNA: TGTGCCAGCAGTTTAATAGAAACAACAGGGGGAGGAGGCGAGACCCAGTACTTC; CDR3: CASSLIETTGGGGETQYF
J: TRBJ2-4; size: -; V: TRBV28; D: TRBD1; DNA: TGTGCCAGCAGAGGGACAGGGGAGGGCAAAAACATTCAGTACTTC; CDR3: CASRGTGEGKNIQYF
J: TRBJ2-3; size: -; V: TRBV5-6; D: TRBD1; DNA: TGTGCCAGCAGCTTCGACAGGGGGATTACAGATACGCAGTATTTT; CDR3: CASSFDRGITDTQYF
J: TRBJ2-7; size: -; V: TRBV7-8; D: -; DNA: TGTTCTAGCAGGTTAAGGCAGGCCTACGAGCAGTACTTC; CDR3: CSSRLRQAYEQYF
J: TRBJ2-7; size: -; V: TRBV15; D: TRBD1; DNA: TGTGCCACCAGCAGAGTTAGACAGGGGAGGTACGAGCAGTACTTC; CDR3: CATSRVRQGRYEQYF
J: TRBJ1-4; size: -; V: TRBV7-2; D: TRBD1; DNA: TGTGCCAGCAGCCGAGGACAGGGTAATGAAAAACTGTTTTTT; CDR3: CASSRGQGNEKLFF
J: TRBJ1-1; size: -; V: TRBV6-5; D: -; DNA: TGTGCCGGCAGTCCTTTCCGGGACACCCTCACTGAAGCTTTCTTT; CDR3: CAGSPFRDTLTEAFF
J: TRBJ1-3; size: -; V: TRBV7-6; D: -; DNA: TGTGCCAGCAGCCCCAGGGGATTGGGAAACACCATATATTTT; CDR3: CASSPRGLGNTIYF
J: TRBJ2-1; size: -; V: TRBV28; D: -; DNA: TGTGCCAGCAGTTTCCGCCTTACCGGGACATCGCGCTACAATGAGCAGTTCTTC; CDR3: CASSFRLTGTSRYNEQFF
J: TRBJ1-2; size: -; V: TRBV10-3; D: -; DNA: TGTGCCATCAGTGATGGCGGAACCTATGGCTACACCTTC; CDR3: CAISDGGTYGYTF
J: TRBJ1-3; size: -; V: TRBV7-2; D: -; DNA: TGTGCCAGCAGCCAAGGGGGAACTGGAAACACCATATATTTT; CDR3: CASSQGGTGNTIYF
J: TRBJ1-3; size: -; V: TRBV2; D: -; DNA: TGTGCCAGCAGTGAAGCGCTTCGGGGCTCTGGAAACACCATATATTTT; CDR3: CASSEALRGSGNTIYF
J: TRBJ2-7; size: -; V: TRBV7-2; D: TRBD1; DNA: TGTGCCAGCAGCCACCGCCTCACCGGGACAGCCCCCTACGAGCAGTACTTC; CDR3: CASSHRLTGTAPYEQYF
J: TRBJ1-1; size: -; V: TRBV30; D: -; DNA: TGTGCCTGGAGCCCGATGGGATCAGGGGTGGTCGCTGAAGCTTTCTTT; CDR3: CAWSPMGSGVVAEAFF
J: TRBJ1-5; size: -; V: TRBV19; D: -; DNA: TGTGCCAGTAGTATTGCCCGGGATCAGCCCCAGCATTTT; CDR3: CASSIARDQPQHF
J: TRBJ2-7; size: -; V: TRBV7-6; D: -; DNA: TGTGCCAGCAGCTTAGTGGCAGGGGAGGGTATCTACGAGCAGTACTTC; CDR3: CASSLVAGEGIYEQYF
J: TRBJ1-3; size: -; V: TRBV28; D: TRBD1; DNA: TGTGCCAGCAGTCTCGGGACAGCCTCTGGAAACACCATATATTTT; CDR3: CASSLGTASGNTIYF
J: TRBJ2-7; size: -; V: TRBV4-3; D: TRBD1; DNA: TGCGCCAGCAGCCAAGATCCCTGGACAGGGGAAATGGGGCAGTACTTC; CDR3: CASSQDPWTGEMGQYF
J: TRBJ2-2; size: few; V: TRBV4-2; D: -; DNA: TGTGCCAGCAGCCAGCCCACCGGGACCGGGGAGCTGTTTTTT; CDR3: CASSQPTGTGELFF
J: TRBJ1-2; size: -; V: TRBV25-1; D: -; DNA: TGTGCCAGCAGTGAGTTTCAGAACTATGGCTACACCTTC; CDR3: CASSEFQNYGYTF
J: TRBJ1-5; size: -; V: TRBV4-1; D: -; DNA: TGCGCCAGCAGCCAAGGACAGATTAGCAATCAGCCCCAGCATTTT; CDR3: CASSQGQISNQPQHF
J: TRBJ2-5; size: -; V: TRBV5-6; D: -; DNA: TGTGCCAGCAGCTTTTGGGGGCTCGGTCAAGAGACCCAGTACTTC; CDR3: CASSFWGLGQETQYF
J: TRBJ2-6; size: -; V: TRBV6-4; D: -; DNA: TGTGCCAGCAGTGGGGGCAGCTCTGGGGCCAACGTCCTGACTTTC; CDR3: CASSGGSSGANVLTF
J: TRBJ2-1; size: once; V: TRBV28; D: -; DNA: TGTGCCAGCAGTTCCTTGGCGCGGGGCTACAATGAGCAGTTCTTC; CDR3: CASSSLARGYNEQFF
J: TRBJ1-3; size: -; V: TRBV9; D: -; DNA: TGTGCCAGCAGCGTAAGTGTGACAGCTGGAAACACCATATATTTT; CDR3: CASSVSVTAGNTIYF
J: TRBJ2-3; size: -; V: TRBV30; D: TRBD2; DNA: TGTGCCTGGAGTGAGGGACTAGCGGGGGGCACAGATACGCAGTATTTT; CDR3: CAWSEGLAGGTDTQYF
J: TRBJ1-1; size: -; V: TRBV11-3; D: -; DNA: TGTGCCAGCAGCTTAGATGGACGGGGAGGGGCTTTCTTT; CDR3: CASSLDGRGGAFF
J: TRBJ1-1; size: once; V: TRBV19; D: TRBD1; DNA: TGTGCCAGTAACCAGGACAGGGGATATGGGACTGAAGCTTTCTTT; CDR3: CASNQDRGYGTEAFF
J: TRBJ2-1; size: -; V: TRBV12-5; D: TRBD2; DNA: TGTGCTAGTGGTGCCAGGCTAGCGGGGGCCAATGAGCAGTTCTTC; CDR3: CASGARLAGANEQFF
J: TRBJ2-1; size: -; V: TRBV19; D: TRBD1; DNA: TGTGCCAGTAGTAACAGGGGTGGCTACAATGAGCAGTTCTTC; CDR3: CASSNRGGYNEQFF
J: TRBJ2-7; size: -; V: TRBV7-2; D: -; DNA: TGTGCCAGCAGCTTAGCCAGGGGTCCCTACGAGCAGTACTTC; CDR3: CASSLARGPYEQYF
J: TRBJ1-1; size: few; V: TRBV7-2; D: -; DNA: TGTGCCAGCAGCCTCAAGACAGGCCTAGAAGCTTTCTTT; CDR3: CASSLKTGLEAFF
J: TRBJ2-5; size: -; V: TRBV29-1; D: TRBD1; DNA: TGCAGCGTTGAAGCGGGACAGGGAGAGACCCAGTACTTC; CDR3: CSVEAGQGETQYF
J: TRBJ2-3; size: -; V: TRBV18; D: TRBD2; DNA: TGTGCCAGCTCACTCGGGACTAGAAGCACAGATACGCAGTATTTT; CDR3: CASSLGTRSTDTQYF
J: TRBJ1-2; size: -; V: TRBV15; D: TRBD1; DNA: TGTGCCACCAGCAGAGTTGACAGGGACTATGGCTACACCTTC; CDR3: CATSRVDRDYGYTF
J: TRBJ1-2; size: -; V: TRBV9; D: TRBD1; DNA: TGTGCCAGCAGCCCTCAATTGGGACAGGCCTATGGCTACACCTTC; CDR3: CASSPQLGQAYGYTF
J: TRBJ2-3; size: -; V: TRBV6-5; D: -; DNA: TGTGCCAGCAGTTATGGGACACCCATCACAGATACGCAGTATTTT; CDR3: CASSYGTPITDTQYF